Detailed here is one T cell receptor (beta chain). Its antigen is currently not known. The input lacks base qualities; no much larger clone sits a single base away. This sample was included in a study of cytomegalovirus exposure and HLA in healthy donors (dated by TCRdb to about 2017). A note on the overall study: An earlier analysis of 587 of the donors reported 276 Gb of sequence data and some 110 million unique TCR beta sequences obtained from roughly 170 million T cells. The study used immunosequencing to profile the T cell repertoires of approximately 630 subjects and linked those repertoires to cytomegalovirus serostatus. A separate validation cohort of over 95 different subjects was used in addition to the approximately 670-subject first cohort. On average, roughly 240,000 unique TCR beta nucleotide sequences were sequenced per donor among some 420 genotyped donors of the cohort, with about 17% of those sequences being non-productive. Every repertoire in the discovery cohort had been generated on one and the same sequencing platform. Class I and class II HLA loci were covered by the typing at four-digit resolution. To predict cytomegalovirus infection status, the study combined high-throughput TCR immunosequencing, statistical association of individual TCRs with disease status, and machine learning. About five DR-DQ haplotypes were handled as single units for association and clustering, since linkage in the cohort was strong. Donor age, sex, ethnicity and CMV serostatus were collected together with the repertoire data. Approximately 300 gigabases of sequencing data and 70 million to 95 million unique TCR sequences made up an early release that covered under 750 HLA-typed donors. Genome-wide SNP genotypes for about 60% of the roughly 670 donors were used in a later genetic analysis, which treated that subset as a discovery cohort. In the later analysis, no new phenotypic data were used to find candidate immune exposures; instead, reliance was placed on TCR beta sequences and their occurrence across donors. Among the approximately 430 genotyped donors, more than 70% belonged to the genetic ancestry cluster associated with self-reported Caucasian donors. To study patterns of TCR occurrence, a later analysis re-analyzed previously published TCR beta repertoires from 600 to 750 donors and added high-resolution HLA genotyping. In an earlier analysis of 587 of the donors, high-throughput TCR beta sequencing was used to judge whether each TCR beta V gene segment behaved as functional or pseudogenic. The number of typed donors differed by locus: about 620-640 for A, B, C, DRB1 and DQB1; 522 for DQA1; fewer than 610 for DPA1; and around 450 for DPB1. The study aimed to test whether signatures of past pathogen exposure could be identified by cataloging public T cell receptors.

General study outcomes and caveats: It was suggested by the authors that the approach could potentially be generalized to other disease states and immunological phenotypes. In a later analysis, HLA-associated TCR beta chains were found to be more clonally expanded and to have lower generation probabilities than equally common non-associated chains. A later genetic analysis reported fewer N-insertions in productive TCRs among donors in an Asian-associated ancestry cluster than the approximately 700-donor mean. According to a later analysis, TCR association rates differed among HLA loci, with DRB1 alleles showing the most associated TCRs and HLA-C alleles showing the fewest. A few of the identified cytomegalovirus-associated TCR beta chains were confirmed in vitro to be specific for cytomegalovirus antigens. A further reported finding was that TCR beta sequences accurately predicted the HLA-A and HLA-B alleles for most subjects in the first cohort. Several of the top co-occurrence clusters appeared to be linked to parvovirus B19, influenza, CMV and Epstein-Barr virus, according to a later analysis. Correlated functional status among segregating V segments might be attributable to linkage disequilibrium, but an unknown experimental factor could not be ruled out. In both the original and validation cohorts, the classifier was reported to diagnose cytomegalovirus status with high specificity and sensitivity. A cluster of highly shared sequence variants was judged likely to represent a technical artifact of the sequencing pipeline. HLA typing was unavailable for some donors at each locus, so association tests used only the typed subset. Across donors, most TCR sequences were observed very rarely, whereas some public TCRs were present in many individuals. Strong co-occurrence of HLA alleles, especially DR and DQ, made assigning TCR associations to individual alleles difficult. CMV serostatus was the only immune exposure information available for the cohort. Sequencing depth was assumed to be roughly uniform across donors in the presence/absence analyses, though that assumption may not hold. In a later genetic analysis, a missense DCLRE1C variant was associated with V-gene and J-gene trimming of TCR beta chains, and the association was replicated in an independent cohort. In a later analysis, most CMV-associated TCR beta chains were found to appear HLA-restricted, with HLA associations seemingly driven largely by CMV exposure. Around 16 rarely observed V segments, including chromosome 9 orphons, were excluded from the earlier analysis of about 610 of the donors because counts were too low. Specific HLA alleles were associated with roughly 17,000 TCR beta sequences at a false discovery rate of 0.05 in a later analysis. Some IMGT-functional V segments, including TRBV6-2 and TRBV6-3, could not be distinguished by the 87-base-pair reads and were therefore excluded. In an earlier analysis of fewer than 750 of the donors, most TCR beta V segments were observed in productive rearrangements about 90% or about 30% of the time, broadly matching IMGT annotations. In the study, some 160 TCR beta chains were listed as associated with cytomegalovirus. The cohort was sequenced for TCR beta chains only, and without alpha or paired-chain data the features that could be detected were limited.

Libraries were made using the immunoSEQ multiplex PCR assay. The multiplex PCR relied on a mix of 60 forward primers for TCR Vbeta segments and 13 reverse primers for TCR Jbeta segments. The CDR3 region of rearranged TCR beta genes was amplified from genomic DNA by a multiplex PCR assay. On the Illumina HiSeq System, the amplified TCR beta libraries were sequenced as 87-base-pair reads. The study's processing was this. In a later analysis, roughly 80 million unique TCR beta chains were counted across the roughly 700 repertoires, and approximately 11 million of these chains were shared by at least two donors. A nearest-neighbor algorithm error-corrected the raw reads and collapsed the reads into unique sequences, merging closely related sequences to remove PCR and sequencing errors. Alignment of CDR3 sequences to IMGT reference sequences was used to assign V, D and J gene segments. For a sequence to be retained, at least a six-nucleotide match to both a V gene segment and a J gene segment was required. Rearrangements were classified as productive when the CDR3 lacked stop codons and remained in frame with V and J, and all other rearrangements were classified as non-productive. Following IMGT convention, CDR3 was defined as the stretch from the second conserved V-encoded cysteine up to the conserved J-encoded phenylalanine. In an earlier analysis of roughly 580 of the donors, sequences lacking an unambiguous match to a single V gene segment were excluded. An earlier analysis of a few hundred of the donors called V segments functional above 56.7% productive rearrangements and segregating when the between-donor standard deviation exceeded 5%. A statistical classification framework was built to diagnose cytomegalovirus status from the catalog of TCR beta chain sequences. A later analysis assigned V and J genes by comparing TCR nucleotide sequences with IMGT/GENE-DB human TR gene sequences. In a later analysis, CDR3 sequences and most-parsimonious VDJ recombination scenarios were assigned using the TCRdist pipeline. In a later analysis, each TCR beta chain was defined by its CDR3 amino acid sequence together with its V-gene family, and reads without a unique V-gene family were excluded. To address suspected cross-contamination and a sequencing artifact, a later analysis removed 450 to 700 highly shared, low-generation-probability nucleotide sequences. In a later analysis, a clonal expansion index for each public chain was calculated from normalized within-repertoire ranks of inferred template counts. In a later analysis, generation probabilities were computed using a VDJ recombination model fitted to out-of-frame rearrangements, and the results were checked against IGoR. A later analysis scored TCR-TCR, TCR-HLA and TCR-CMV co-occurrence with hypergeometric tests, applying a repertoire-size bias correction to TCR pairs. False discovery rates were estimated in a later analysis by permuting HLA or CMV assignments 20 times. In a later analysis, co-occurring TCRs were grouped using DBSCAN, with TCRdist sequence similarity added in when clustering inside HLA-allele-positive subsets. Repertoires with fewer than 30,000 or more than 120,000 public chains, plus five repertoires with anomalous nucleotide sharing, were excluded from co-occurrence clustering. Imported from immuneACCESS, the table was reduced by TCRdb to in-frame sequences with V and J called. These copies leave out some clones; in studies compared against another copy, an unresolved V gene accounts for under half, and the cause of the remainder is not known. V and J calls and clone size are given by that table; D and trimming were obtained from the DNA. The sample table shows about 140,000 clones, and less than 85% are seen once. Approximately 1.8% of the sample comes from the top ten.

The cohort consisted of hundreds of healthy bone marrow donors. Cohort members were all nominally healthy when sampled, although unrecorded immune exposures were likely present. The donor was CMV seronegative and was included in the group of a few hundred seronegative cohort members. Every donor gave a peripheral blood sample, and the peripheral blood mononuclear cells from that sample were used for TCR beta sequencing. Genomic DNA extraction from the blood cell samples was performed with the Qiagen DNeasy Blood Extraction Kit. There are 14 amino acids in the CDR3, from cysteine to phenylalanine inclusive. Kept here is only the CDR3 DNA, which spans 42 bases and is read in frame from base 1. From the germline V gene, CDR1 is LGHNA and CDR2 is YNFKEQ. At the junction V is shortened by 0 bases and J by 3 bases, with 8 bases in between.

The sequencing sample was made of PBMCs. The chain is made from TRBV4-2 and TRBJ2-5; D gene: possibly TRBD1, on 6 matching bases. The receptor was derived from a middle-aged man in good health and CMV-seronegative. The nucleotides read TGTGCCAGCAGCCAAGAGCACAGGGAAGAGACCCAGTACTTC. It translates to CASSQEHREETQYF.